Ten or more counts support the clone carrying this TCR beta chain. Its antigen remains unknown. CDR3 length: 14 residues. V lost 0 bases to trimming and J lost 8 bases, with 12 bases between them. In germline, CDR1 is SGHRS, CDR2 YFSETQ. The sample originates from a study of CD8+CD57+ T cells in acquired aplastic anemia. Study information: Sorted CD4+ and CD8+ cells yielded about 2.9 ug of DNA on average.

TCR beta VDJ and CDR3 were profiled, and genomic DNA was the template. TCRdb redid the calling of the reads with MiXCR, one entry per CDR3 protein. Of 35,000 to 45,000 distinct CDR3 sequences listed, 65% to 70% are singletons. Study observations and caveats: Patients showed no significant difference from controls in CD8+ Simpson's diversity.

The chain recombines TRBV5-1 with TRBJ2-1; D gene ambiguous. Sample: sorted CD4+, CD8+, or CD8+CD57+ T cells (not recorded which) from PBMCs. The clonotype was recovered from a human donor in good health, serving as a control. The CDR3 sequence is CASSLGYKEHEQFF. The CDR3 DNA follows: TGCGCCAGCAGCTTGGGTTACAAGGAACATGAGCAGTTCTTC.